The present TCR beta chain was sequenced within a study of blood T cell repertoires in COVID-19. The assay was immunoSEQ multiplex PCR, and TCRdb's table has in-frame clones only and misses some. Of about 30,000 clones listed, around nine tenths are singletons. Trimming pared 2 bases from V and 2 bases from J, leaving 7 bases between. Germline values: CDR1 SNHLY, CDR2 FYNNEI. This CDR3 has 14 amino acids. This clone appeared a few times. The chain is built from TRBV2 and TRBJ1-5; a weak D match, TRBD1 (5 bases). The source of this sequence is a human donor in a cohort sampled during active COVID-19. The donor label of this sample is uncertain. Input material: peripheral blood. The CDR3 DNA reads as TGTGCCAGCAGTGAACAGGGCGGCAATCAGCCCCAGCATTTT. Its protein product is CASSEQGGNQPQHF.